These 7 T cell receptor beta chains were sequenced from one sample in a study of T-cell reconstitution after alpha-beta-depleted transplantation in children. The TCRbeta library incorporated unique molecular identifiers. Each CDR3 protein is one row after TCRdb ran MiXCR on the PCR reads. The top ten hold 13% to 15% of the sample, which has around 500,000 distinct CDR3 sequences, roughly 23% seen once. Sequenced material: PBMCs, mostly from graft donor cells, taken 360 days after TCRalphabeta/CD19-depleted stem cell transplant. These receptors originate from a boy under two years old who had a stem cell transplant for acute myeloid leukemia, so the T cells may come from the graft donor.

This clonotype was seen more than once but under ten times. The chain combines TRBV29-1 with TRBJ2-5; D is uncertain. Per the germline V gene, CDR1 is SQVTM and CDR2 is ANQGSEA. Trimming removed 7 bases from V and 4 bases from J, with 10 bases in between. This CDR3 contains 11 residues. For the CDR3, the DNA is TGCAGCGCCGGAGAGCGAGAGACCCAGTACTTC. This codes for CSAGERETQYF.

This clonotype has ten or more counts. This chain joins TRBV9 and TRBJ2-1, with 9 bases aligning to TRBD2. From germline, CDR1 is SGDLS and CDR2 YYNGEE. J was trimmed by 0 bases and V by 3 bases; bases with no gene match: 4. The CDR3 consists of 16 residues. CDR3 residues: CASSARGGASYNEQFF. CDR3 nucleotide sequence: TGTGCCAGCAGCGCCCGCGGGGGGGCCTCCTACAATGAGCAGTTCTTC.

This clonotype was observed at least ten times. This chain joins TRBV7-9 and TRBJ1-2, with D perhaps TRBD1 (5 bases). This CDR3 contains 16 residues. The V gene's germline CDR1 is SEHNR and CDR2 FQNEAQ (reference sequence). The V gene lost 8 bases and the J gene lost 0 bases, with 19 bases spanning the gap. CDR3 sequence (DNA): TGTGCCAGCGCTTTAGGGACGGGGTATGCTAACTATGGCTACACCTTC. It is translated as CASALGTGYANYGYTF. Full variable domain (missing parts from reference TRBV7-9 and TRBJ1-2): DTGVSQNPRHKITKRGQNVTFRCDPISEHNRLYWYRQTLGQGPEFLTYFQNEAQLEKSRLLSDRFSAERPKGSFSTLEIQRTEQGDSAMYLCASALGTGYANYGYTFGSGTRLTVV.

This chain links TRBV18 with TRBJ1-3, with 7 nucleotides matching TRBD1. This CDR3 spans 20 amino acids. Germline V gene lookup returns CDR1 KGHSH and CDR2 LQKENI. The trim removed 5 bases at V and 0 bases at J, leaving 19 bases unmatched. This chain's CDR3 is CASSALTGALPPLSGNTIYF. The CDR3 DNA sequence: TGTGCCAGCTCAGCGCTAACAGGGGCCCTTCCCCCTCTCTCTGGAAACACCATATATTTT.

This clonotype was picked up many times. The chain's CDR3 is CSQRPYGTDTQYF. Written as DNA, the CDR3 is TGCAGTCAACGGCCGTATGGTACAGATACGCAGTATTTT. The chain is built from TRBV20-1 and TRBJ2-3, with D uncertain. Germline V gives CDR1 DFQATT, CDR2 SNEGSKA (reference sequence). V shed 8 bases and J shed 3 bases, with 15 bases lying between them. CDR3 size: 13 residues.

This clonotype was seen a few times. The V call is TRBV5-1, the J call TRBJ2-5; D remains unclear. Germline V gene data show CDR1 as SGHRS and CDR2 as YFSETQ. The CDR3 contains 13 residues. The ends were cut back, 5 bases at V and 1 base at J, with 9 bases in the middle. CDR3 residues: CASREGPQETQYF. DNA of the CDR3: TGCGCCAGCAGGGAAGGGCCCCAAGAGACCCAGTACTTC.

The V gene is TRBV5-6, the J gene TRBJ2-4; TRBD2 might be the D (5 bases). Germline V gives CDR1 SGHDT, CDR2 YYEEEE. The CDR3 runs 17 residues. With 2 bases removed from V and 1 base from J, the gap between germline ends came to 16 bases. DNA for the CDR3: TGTGCCAGCAGCTTACGGGGTTCGTACATGGCCAAAAACATTCAGTACTTC. Its protein is CASSLRGSYMAKNIQYF. Full variable domain (outside the CDR3, taken from reference TRBV5-6 and TRBJ2-4): DAGVTQSPTHLIKTRGQQVTLRCSPKSGHDTVSWYQQALGQGPQFIFQYYEEEERQRGNFPDRFSGHQFPNYSSELNVNALLLGDSALYLCASSLRGSYMAKNIQYFGAGTRLSVL.